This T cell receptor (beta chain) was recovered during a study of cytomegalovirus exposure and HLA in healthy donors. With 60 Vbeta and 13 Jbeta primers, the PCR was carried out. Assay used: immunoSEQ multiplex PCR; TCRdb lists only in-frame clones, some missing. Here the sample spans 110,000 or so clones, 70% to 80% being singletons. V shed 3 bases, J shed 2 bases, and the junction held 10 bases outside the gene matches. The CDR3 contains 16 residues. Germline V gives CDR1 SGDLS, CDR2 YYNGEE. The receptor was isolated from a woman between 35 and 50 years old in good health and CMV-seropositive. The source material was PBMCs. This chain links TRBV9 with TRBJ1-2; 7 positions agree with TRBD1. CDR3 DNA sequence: TGTGCCAGCAGCGAGGGGGCGGGTAGATCAAACTATGGCTACACCTTC. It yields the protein CASSEGAGRSNYGYTF.